This T cell receptor beta chain comes out of a study of T cell repertoires in cytomegalovirus infection. The wider study: Public TCR beta signatures provided an indication of both CMV infection and a matching HLA type. Study-wide results and caveats: Pooled public TCR beta family frequency picked out CMV carriers with the relevant HLA. In two of eight donors, the top clonotype was HLA-C-restricted CMV-specific.

This CDR3 spans 14 amino acids. Germline V gene data show CDR1 as MNHEY and CDR2 as SMNVEV (reference sequence). Trimming removed 6 bases from V and 5 bases from J, with 16 bases in between. This clonotype was observed a handful of times. What it recognizes is unknown. MiXCR was run by TCRdb on the reads, yielding one entry per CDR3 protein. The sample lists approximately 750,000 distinct CDR3 sequences, approximately 34% occurring once. This receptor was taken from a human donor in good health (CMV status not recorded). Some clones in this sample may be carry-over from other donors' samples. The chain uses TRBV27 and TRBJ2-5; D is unclear. Sequences were obtained from PBMCs. The CDR3: CASSRRTALETQYF. The CDR3 DNA follows: TGTGCCAGCAGCCGACGGACGGCCCTCGAGACCCAGTACTTC.